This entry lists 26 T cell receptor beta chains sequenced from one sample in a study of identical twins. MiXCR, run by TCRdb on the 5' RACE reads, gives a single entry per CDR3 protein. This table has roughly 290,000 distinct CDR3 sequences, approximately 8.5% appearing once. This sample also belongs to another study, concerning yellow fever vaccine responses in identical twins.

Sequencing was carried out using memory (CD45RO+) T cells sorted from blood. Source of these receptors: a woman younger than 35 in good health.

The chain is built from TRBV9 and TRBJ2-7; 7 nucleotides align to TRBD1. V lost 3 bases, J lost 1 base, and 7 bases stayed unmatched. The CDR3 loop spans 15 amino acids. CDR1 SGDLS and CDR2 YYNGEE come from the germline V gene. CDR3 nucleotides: TGTGCCAGCAGCGCTGGACAGGAGCTTTCCTACGAGCAGTACTTC. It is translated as CASSAGQELSYEQYF.

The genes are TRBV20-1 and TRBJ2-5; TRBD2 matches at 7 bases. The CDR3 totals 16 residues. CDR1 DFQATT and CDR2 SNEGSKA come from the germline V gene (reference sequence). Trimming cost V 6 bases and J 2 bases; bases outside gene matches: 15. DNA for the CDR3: TGCAGTGCCCTCCCTGGAGTCGCGGGAGAACAAGAGACCCAGTACTTC. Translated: CSALPGVAGEQETQYF.

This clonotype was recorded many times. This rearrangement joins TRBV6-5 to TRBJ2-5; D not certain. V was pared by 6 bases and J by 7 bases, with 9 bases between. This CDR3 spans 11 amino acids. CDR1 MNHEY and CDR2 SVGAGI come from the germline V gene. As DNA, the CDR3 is TGTGCCAGCAGGGGTTTTGGGACCCAGTACTTC. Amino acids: CASRGFGTQYF.

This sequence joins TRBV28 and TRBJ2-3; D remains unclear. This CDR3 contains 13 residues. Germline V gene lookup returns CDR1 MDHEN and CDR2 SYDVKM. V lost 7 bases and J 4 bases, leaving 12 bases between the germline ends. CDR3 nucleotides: TGTGCCAGCACATCTAGACCCTCAGATACGCAGTATTTT. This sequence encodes CASTSRPSDTQYF.

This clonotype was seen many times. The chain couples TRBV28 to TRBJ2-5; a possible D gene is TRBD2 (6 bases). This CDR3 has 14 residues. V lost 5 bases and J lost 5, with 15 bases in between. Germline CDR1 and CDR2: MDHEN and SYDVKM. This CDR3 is CASSDRRARETQYF. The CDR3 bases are TGTGCCAGCAGTGATAGGAGGGCCCGGGAGACCCAGTACTTC.

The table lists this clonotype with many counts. This CDR3 reads CASSQGRNSNSPLHF. In DNA form, the CDR3 reads TGTGCCAGCAGCCAAGGGCGTAACAGCAATTCACCCCTCCACTTT. This chain uses TRBV3-1 with TRBJ1-6; the D is unclear. Trimming removed 1 base from V and 7 bases from J, with 11 bases in between. CDR1 is LGHDT and CDR2 is YNNKEL in the germline V gene (reference sequence). The CDR3 covers 15 residues.

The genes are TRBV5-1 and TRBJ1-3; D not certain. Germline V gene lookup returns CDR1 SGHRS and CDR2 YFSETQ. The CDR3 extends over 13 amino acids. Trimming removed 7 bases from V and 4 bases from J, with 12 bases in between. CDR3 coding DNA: TGCGCCAGCCGACCCTTCAACGGAAACACCATATATTTT. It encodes CASRPFNGNTIYF.

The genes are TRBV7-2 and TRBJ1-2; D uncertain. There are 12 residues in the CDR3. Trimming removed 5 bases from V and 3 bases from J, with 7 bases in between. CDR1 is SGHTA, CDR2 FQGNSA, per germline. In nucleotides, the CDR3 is TGTGCCAGCAGCGGTGACCACTATGGCTACACCTTC. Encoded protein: CASSGDHYGYTF.

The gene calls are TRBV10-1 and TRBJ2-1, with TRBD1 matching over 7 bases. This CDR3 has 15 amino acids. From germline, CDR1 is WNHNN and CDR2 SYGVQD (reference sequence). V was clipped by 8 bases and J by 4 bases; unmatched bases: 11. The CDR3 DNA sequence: TGCGCCAGCGCTCTCAGGGGGTCGGGTTACAATGAGCAGTTCTTC. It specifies CASALRGSGYNEQFF.

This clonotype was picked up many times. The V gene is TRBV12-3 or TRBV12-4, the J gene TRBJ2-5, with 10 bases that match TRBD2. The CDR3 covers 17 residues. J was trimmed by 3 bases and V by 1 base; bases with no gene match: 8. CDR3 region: CASSLERPSGSKETQYF. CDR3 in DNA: TGTGCCAGCAGTTTAGAACGGCCTAGCGGGAGTAAAGAGACCCAGTACTTC.

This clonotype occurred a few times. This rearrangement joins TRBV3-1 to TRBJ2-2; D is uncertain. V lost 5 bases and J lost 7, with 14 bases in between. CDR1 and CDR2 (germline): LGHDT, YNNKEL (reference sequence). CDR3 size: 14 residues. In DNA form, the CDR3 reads TGTGCCAGCAGCGAAAGTCGACATGTCGGGGAGCTGTTTTTT. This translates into CASSESRHVGELFF.

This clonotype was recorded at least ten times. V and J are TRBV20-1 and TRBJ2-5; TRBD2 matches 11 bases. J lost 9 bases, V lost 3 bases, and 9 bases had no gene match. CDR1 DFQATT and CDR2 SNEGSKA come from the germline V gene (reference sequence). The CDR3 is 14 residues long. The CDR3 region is CSASPGVAGGAQYF. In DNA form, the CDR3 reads TGCAGTGCTAGCCCTGGAGTAGCGGGGGGGGCCCAGTACTTC.

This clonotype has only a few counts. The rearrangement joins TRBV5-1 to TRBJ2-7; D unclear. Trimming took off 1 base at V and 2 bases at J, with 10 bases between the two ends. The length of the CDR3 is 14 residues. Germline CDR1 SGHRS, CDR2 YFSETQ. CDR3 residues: CASSLSGATYEQYV. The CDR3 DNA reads TGCGCCAGCAGCTTGTCCGGAGCCACCTACGAGCAGTACGTC.

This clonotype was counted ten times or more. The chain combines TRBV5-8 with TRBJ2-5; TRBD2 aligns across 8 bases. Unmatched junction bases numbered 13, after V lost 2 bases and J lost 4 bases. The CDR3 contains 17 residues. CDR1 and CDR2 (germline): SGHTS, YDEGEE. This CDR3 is CASSFVGITGGVETQYF. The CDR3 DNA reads TGTGCCAGCAGCTTCGTCGGTATTACGGGAGGGGTAGAGACCCAGTACTTC. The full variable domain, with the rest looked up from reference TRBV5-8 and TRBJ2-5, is EAGVTQSPTHLIKTRGQQATLRCSPISGHTSVYWYQQALGLGLQFLLWYDEGEERNRGNFPPRFSGRQFPNYSSELNVNALELEDSALYLCASSFVGITGGVETQYFGPGTRLLVL.

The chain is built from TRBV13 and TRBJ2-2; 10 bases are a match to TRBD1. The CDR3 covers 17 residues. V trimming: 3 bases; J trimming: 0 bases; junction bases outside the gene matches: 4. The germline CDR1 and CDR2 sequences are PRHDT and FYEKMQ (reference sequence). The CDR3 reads CASSFSDRGPNTGELFF. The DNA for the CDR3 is TGTGCCAGCAGCTTTAGTGACAGGGGGCCGAACACCGGGGAGCTGTTTTTT.

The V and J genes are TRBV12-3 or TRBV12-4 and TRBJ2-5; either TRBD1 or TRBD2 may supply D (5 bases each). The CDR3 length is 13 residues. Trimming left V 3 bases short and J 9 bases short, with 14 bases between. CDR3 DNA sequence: TGTGCCAGCAGTTTTTTGAGGGGCGGTTCCCAGTACTTC. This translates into CASSFLRGGSQYF.

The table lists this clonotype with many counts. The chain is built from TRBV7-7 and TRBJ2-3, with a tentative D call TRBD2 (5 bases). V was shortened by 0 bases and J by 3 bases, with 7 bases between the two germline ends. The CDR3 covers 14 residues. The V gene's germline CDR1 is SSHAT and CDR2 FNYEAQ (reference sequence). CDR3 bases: TGTGCCAGCAGCTTAGCGTCGGGGACAGATACGCAGTATTTT. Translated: CASSLASGTDTQYF.

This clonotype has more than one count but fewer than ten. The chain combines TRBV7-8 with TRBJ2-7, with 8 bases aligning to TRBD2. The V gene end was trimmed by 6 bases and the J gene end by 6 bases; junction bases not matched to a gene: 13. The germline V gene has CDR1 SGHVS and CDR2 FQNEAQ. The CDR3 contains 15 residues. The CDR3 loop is CASRPTSGQSSEQYF. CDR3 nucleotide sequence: TGTGCCAGCAGACCTACTAGCGGCCAATCTAGCGAGCAGTACTTC.

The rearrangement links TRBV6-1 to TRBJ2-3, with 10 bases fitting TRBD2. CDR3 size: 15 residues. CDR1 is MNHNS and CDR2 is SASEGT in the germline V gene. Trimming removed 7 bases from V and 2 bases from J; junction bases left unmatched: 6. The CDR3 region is CASTLAGGITDTQYF. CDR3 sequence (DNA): TGTGCCAGCACCTTAGCGGGGGGCATCACAGATACGCAGTATTTT.

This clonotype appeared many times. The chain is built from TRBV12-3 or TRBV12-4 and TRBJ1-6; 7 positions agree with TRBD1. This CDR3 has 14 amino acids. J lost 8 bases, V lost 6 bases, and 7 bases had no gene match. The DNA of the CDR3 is TGTGCCAGCAGCGCGACAGGGAAATATTCACCCCTCCACTTT. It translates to CASSATGKYSPLHF.

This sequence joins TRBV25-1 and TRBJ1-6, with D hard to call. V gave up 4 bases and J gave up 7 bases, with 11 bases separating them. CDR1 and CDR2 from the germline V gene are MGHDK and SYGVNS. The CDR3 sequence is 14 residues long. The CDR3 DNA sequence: TGTGCCAGCAGTGTTCGACTTCCGAATTCACCCCTCCACTTT. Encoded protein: CASSVRLPNSPLHF.

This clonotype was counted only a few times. The CDR3 coding sequence is TGTGCCAGCAGTAGGGACTGGGGGGAAAAACTGTTTTTT. It yields the protein CASSRDWGEKLFF. V gene TRBV12-3 or TRBV12-4 combines with J gene TRBJ1-4; perhaps TRBD1 as D (5 bases). V shed 5 bases and J shed 8 bases, with 12 bases lying between them. The CDR3 loop spans 13 amino acids.

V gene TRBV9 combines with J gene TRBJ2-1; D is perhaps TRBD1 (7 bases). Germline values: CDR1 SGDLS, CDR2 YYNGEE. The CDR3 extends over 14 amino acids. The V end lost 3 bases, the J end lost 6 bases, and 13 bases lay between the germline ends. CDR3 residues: CASSARQGGNEQFF. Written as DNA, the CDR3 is TGTGCCAGCAGCGCTCGGCAGGGGGGCAATGAGCAGTTCTTC. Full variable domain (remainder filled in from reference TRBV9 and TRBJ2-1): DSGVTQTPKHLITATGQRVTLRCSPRSGDLSVYWYQQSLDQGLQFLIQYYNGEERAKGNILERFSAQQFPDLHSELNLSSLELGDSALYFCASSARQGGNEQFFGPGTRLTVL.

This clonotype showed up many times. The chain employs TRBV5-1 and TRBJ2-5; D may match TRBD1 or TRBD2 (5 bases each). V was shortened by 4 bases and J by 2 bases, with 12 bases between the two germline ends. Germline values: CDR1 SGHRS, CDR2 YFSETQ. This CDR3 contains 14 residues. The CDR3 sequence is CASSPTGPQETQYF. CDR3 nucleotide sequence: TGCGCCAGCAGCCCTACGGGACCACAAGAGACCCAGTACTTC.

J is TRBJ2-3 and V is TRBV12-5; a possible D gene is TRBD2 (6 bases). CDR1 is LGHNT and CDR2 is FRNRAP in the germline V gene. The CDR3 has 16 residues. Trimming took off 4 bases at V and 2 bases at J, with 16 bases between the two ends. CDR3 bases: TGTGCTAGTGGTTCCGGTAGCGGAAGCTTCACAGATACGCAGTATTTT. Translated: CASGSGSGSFTDTQYF. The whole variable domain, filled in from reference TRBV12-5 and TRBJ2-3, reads DARVTQTPRHKVTEMGQEVTMRCQPILGHNTVFWYRQTMMQGLELLAYFRNRAPLDDSGMPKDRFSAEMPDATLATLKIQPSEPRDSAVYFCASGSGSGSFTDTQYFGPGTRLTVL.

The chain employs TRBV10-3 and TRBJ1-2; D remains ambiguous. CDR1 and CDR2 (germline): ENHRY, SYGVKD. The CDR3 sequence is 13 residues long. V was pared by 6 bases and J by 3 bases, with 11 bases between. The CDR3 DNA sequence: TGTGCCATCAGGTTAGGAAAAGACTATGGCTACACCTTC. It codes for CAIRLGKDYGYTF.